The 12 T cell receptor beta chains presented below share a single source sample, sequenced in a study of metastatic and nonmetastatic thyroid tumors. All patients were treatment-naive before thyroid surgery. Using MiXCR, TCRdb reanalyzed the PCR reads. The data contain about 90,000 clones, less than 10% of them seen just once; the ten biggest clones take up 8.8%. The sequencing sample was made of blood. The receptors were sampled from a female donor with papillary thyroid cancer or a benign thyroid nodule (not recorded which). Some clones in this sample may be carry-over from other donors' samples.

The V and J genes are TRBV5-6 and TRBJ2-2; D might be TRBD1 or TRBD2, each matching 5 bases. Trimming cost V 2 bases and J 5 bases, with 16 bases left between them. CDR1 and CDR2 from the germline V gene are SGHDT and YYEEEE. The CDR3 extends over 16 amino acids. The CDR3 bases are TGTGCCAGCAGCTTCCTGGGGGTATATGGAACCGGGGAGCTGTTTTTT. Its translation is CASSFLGVYGTGELFF.

This clone was recorded only once. The chain employs TRBV11-2 and TRBJ2-7; D possibly corresponds to TRBD2 (5 bases). V shed 7 bases and J shed 0 bases, with 22 bases lying between them. The CDR3 spans 17 residues. CDR1 and CDR2 (germline): SGHAT, FQNNGV. The CDR3 reads CASTPISGSPSSYEQYF. DNA for the CDR3: TGTGCCAGCACTCCAATATCGGGGAGTCCGAGCTCCTACGAGCAGTACTTC.

This clone was found many times. This chain joins TRBV5-4 and TRBJ1-1; 7 nucleotides align to TRBD1. Germline trimming cut 4 bases from V and 6 bases from J; bases unmatched to any gene: 12. Germline V gene sequence: CDR1 SGHNT, CDR2 YYREEE (reference sequence). The CDR3 runs 15 residues. CDR3 protein: CASSLGAAGGSEAFF. CDR3 nucleotide sequence: TGTGCCAGCAGCCTGGGCGCCGCAGGGGGGTCTGAAGCTTTCTTT.

This clone appeared many times. This rearrangement joins TRBV28 to TRBJ1-4; weak D call: TRBD1 (5 bases). This CDR3 has 13 residues. CDR1 is MDHEN and CDR2 is SYDVKM in the germline V gene. Trimming shortened V by 6 bases and J by 7 bases, and 12 bases separated the two germline ends. The CDR3 reads CASSRDESEKLFF. In DNA form, the CDR3 reads TGTGCCAGCAGCAGGGACGAATCTGAAAAACTGTTTTTT.

This clone was counted many times. The chain employs TRBV15 and TRBJ2-2; D possibly corresponds to TRBD1 (5 bases). Germline V gene data show CDR1 as LNHNV and CDR2 as YYDKDF (reference sequence). The length of the CDR3 is 16 residues. Trimming left V 5 bases short and J 3 bases short, with 16 bases between. The CDR3 DNA reads TGTGCCACCAGCCCCCAAGAACAGGAACACACCGGGGAGCTGTTTTTT. Translated: CATSPQEQEHTGELFF.

This clone has a count of ten or more. This chain joins TRBV9 and TRBJ2-7; D possibly matches TRBD1 or TRBD2 (5 bases each). This CDR3 has 13 residues. CDR1 and CDR2 (germline): SGDLS, YYNGEE. V was trimmed by 4 bases and J by 4 bases, leaving 12 bases between them. In DNA, the CDR3 is TGTGCCAGCAGCCCGGGGACCTCTTACGAGCAGTACTTC. Protein sequence: CASSPGTSYEQYF.

There are a few counts of this clone. The chain is built from TRBV3-1 and TRBJ1-2, with D unclear. The CDR3 has 15 residues. Trimming shortened V by 2 bases and J by 5 bases, and 15 bases separated the two germline ends. Germline CDR1 reads LGHDT; CDR2 reads YNNKEL (reference sequence). The CDR3 here is CASSQRAGMGYGYTF. The CDR3 DNA is TGTGCCAGCAGCCAAAGGGCCGGCATGGGGTATGGCTACACCTTC.

This clone was found many times. This chain connects TRBV9 to TRBJ2-3; TRBD1 aligns across 8 bases. The V gene's germline CDR1 is SGDLS and CDR2 YYNGEE. The CDR3 consists of 15 residues. V lost 6 bases and J lost 1; bases outside the gene matches: 7. The CDR3, as DNA: TGTGCCAGCAACCGACAGGGGTGGGGCACAGATACGCAGTATTTT. Protein sequence: CASNRQGWGTDTQYF.

Comment on this clone: A much larger clone differs by one base, so this may be a read error. The V gene is TRBV19, the J gene TRBJ1-5; the D gene is possibly TRBD1 (5 bases). This CDR3 comprises 17 residues. Germline CDR1 reads LNHDA; CDR2 reads SQIVND (reference sequence). Trimming took off 7 bases at V and 0 bases at J, with 19 bases between the two ends. The CDR3 spells CASINRLGHYSNQPQHF. CDR3 DNA: TGTGCCAGTATCAACAGGCTCGGGCATTATAGCAATCAGCCCCAGCATTTT. Full variable domain (rest looked up from reference TRBV19 and TRBJ1-5): DGGITQSPKYLFRKEGQNVTLSCEQNLNHDAMYWYRQDPGQGLRLIYYSQIVNDFQKGDIAEGYSVSREKKESFPLTVTSAQKNPTAFYLCASINRLGHYSNQPQHFGDGTRLSIL.

This clone has at least ten counts. V usage is TRBV24-1 and J usage is TRBJ2-7; D not certain. Germline CDR1 reads KGHDR; CDR2 reads SFDVKD. This CDR3 is 12 amino acids long. V lost 5 bases to trimming and J lost 5 bases, with 9 bases between them. The CDR3: CATSARTDEQYF. The DNA of the CDR3 is TGTGCCACCAGTGCGAGGACGGACGAGCAGTACTTC.

This clone appeared many times. The gene calls are TRBV7-3 and TRBJ1-6, with D maybe TRBD1 (5 bases). V shed 2 bases and J shed 7 bases, with 12 bases lying between them. Per the germline V gene, CDR1 is SGHTA and CDR2 is FQGTGA. The CDR3 sequence is 15 residues long. The CDR3 loop reads CASSLGPGLNSPLHF. The CDR3 coding sequence is TGTGCCAGCAGCTTAGGCCCAGGGTTAAATTCACCCCTCCACTTT. The complete variable domain, with remaining parts taken from reference TRBV7-3 and TRBJ1-6, reads GAGVSQTPSNKVTEKGKYVELRCDPISGHTALYWYRQSLGQGPEFLIYFQGTGAADDSGLPNDRFFAVRPEGSVSTLKIQRTERGDSAVYLCASSLGPGLNSPLHFGNGTRLTVT.

The chain couples TRBV6-1 to TRBJ1-1, with unresolved D. CDR3 length: 13 amino acids. CDR1 is MNHNS and CDR2 is SASEGT in the germline V gene. Trimming stripped 2 bases from V and 5 bases from J, with 9 bases between. The CDR3 bases are TGTGCCAGCAGTGAATTCGGAGTGACTGAAGCTTTCTTT. Residues: CASSEFGVTEAFF.